This is a list of T cell receptor beta chains from one sample in a study of blood T cells in healthy people across ages. MiXCR was run by TCRdb on the 5' RACE reads, yielding one entry per CDR3 protein. The sample includes 1.5 million to 2 million distinct CDR3 sequences, around 36% of them seen just once. The sample consisted of blood. The receptors shown here come from a woman aged 25 to 45 in good health. Both conserved end residues are part of each CDR3.

TRBV3-1,CASSLWTSGRGPQYF
TRBV28,CASSPETIAKNIQYF
TRBV2,CARGTGVGKGYTF
TRBV29-1,CSVNKGKNTEAFF
TRBV5-6,CASSFGPPGTTSYSHLSYEQYF
TRBV29-1,CSVGRTGDEAFF
TRBV27,CASSLSSDRGRNTEAFF
TRBV7-3,CASSPGPDTDTQYF
TRBV10-3,CAISEHRGYNEQFF
TRBV5-1,CASSFETSAGTQYF
TRBV20-1,CSATRLAGSSYNEQFF
TRBV29-1,CSATTTYEQYF
TRBV6-5,CASSYWREGREETQYF
TRBV5-1,CASSSVEGDGYTF
TRBV5-6,CASSLTLDRGYTEAFF
TRBV4-1,CASSQDLGTESSYEQYF
TRBV7-2,CAIKIGAGTGELFF
TRBV29-1,CSVMGQQNEAFF
TRBV4-1,CVSSQGSSQETQYF
TRBV5-1,CASSLDLAGGPNEQYF
TRBV20-1,CSARDKGTGTRIFTDTQYF
TRBV7-9,CASSQGGGHTEAFF
TRBV5-8,CASSYKGQANQPQHF
TRBV28,CASSQGHQPQHF
TRBV7-9,CASSLAVFSSGGELFF
TRBV6-2/TRBV6-3,CASKGTGDYEQYF
TRBV29-1,CSDEGPARDTQYF
TRBV7-9,CASSLGGPSSGSEETRYF
TRBV11-1,CASSFLLVGYNEQFF
TRBV6-1,CASSKRGGSGWNVYEQYF
TRBV4-2,CASSQDSKAGSEETQYF
TRBV3-1,CASSLELAGGGMIGQFF
TRBV7-3,CASSSPLAGGSNTQYF
TRBV6-5,CASSNPGLRKQYF
TRBV5-1,CASSLDGRETDTQYF
TRBV30,CAWSAQETQYF
TRBV20-1,CSASLTGEESQPQHF
TRBV25-1,CASSEFSRHEKLFF
TRBV5-1,CASSAGPLSDAQYF
TRBV7-9,CASSSWEASGSRNEQFF
TRBV9,CASSVGVLLYNEQYF
TRBV15,CATSSKDRRSEQYF